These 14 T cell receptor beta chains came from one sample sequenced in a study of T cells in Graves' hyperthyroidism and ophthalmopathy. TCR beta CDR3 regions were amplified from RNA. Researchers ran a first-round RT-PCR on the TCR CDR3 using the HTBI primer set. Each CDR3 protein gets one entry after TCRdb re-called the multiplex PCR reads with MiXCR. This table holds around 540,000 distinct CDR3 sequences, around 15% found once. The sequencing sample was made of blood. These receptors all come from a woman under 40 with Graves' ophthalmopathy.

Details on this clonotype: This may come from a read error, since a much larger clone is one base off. CDR3 nucleotide sequence: TGCAGCGTTGACGCGGGGTCGAGCACTGAAGCTTTCTTT. It translates to CSVDAGSSTEAFF. J is TRBJ1-1 and V is TRBV29-1; D gene ambiguous. Looked up from germline, CDR1 is SQVTM and CDR2 is ANQGSEA. The CDR3 extends over 13 amino acids. V lost 3 bases and J 4 bases, leaving 12 bases between the germline ends.

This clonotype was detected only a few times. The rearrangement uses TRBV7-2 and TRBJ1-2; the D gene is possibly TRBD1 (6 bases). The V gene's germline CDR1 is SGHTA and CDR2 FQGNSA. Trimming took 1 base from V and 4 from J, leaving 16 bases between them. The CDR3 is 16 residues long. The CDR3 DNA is TGTGCCAGCAGCTTAGTGACCCCATCAGGGGCCTATGGCTACACCTTC. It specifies CASSLVTPSGAYGYTF.

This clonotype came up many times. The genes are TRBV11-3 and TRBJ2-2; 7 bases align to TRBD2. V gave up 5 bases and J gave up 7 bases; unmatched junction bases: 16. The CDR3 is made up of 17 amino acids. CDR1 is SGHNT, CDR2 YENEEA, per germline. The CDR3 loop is CASSLSSLAGVIGELFF. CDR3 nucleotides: TGTGCCAGCAGCCTCTCAAGCTTGGCGGGAGTTATCGGGGAGCTGTTTTTT.

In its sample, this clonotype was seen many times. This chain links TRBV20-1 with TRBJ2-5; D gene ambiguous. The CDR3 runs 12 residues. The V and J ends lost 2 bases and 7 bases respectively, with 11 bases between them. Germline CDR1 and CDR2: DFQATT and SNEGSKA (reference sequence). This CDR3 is CSARILSGTQYF. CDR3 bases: TGCAGTGCTAGAATCCTCTCAGGGACCCAGTACTTC.

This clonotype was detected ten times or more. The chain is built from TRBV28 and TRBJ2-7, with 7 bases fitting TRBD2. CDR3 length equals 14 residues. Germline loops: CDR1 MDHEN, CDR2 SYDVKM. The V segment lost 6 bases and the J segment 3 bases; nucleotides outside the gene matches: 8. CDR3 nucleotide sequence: TGTGCCAGCAGACTAGCGCTTTTAAACTACGAGCAGTACTTC. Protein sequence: CASRLALLNYEQYF.

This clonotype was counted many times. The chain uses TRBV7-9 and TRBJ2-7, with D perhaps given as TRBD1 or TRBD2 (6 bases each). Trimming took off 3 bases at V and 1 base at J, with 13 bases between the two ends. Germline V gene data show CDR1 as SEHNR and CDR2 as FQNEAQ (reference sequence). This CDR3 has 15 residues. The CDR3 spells CASSLGGTISYEQYF. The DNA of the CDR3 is TGTGCCAGCAGCTTGGGCGGGACAATATCCTACGAGCAGTACTTC.

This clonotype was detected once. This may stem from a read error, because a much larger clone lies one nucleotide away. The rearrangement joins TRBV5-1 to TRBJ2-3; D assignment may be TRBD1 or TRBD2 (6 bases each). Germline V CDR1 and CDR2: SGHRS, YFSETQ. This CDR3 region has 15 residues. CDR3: CSSSLMGGSTDTQYF. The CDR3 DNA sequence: TGCTCCAGCAGCTTGATGGGGGGCAGCACAGATACGCAGTATTTT.

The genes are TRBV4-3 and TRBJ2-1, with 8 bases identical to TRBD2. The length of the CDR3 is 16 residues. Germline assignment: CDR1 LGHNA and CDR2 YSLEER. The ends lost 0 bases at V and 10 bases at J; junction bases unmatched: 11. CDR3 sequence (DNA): TGCGCCAGCAGCCAAGAACCAGGTACGTTAGCGGGAGAGCAGTTCTTC. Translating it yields CASSQEPGTLAGEQFF.

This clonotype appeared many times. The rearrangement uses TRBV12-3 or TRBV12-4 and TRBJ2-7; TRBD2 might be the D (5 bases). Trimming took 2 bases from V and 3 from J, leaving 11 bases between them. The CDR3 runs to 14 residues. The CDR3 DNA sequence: TGTGCCAGCAGTTTATCCCCGAGGGTCTACGAGCAGTACTTC. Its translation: CASSLSPRVYEQYF.

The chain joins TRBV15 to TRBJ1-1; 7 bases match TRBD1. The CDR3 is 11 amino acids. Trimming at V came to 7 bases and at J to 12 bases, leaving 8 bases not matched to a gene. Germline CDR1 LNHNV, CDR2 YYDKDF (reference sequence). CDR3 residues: CATTREGATFF. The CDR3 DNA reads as TGTGCCACCACCCGGGAGGGGGCGACTTTCTTT.

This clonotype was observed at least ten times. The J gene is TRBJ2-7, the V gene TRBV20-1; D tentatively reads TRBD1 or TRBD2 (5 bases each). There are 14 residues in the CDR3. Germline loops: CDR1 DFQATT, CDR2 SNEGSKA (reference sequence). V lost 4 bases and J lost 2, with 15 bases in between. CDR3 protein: CSATDGTEAYEQYF. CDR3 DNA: TGCAGTGCTACCGACGGGACCGAAGCCTACGAGCAGTACTTC.

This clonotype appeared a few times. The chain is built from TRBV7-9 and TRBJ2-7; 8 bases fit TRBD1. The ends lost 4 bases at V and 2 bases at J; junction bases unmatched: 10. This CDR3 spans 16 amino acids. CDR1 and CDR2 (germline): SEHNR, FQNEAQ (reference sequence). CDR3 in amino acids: CASSSPTGTGAYEQYF. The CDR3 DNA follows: TGTGCCAGCAGCTCCCCGACAGGGACAGGTGCCTACGAGCAGTACTTC.

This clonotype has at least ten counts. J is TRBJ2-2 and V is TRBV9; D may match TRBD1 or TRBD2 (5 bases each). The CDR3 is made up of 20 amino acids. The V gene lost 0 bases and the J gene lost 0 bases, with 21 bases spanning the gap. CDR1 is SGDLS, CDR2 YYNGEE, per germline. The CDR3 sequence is CASSVVPYTWDASNTGELFF. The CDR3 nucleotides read TGTGCCAGCAGCGTAGTACCATATACCTGGGACGCCTCGAACACCGGGGAGCTGTTTTTT.

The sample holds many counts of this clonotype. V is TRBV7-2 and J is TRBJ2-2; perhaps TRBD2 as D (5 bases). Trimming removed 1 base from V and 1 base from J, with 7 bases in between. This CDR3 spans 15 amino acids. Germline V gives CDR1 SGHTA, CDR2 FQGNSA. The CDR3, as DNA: TGTGCCAGCAGCTTAGTAGAGGGGAACACCGGGGAGCTGTTTTTT. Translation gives CASSLVEGNTGELFF.